A selection of T cell receptor beta chains follows, all from one sample in a study of T cells after yellow fever vaccination. TCRdb passed the 5' RACE reads through MiXCR, listing each CDR3 protein once. The repertoire holds about 220,000 distinct CDR3 sequences, with 3% to 3.5% as singletons. Here the sequenced sample was CD4+ T cells sorted from PBMCs, taken 10 days after the yellow fever booster vaccination. These receptors originate from a man aged 18 to 30 who received the YFV17D yellow fever vaccine. The CDR3 runs from the conserved cysteine through the conserved F or W. The D gene is left open where the match is weak. Clone size is shown for a subset of rows, as once, few, many or a class of expanded clone.

j_call	clone_size	v_call	d_call	cdr3_nt	cdr3_aa
TRBJ2-1	many	TRBV12-3/TRBV12-4	TRBD1	TGTGCCAGCAGTTTACTTGTAGGGCAGGGGGTGTACAATGAGCAGTTCTTC	CASSLLVGQGVYNEQFF
TRBJ2-1	many	TRBV7-9	-	TGTGCCAGCAGCTCCGGGCACCCCTACAATGAGCAGTTCTTC	CASSSGHPYNEQFF
TRBJ1-1	many	TRBV28	-	TGTGCCACCCGACCGGGAGGGAACACTGAAGCTTTCTTT	CATRPGGNTEAFF
TRBJ2-2	many	TRBV5-4	TRBD2	TGTGCCAGCAGCCACGGGACTAGCGGGAACACCGGGGAGCTGTTTTTT	CASSHGTSGNTGELFF
TRBJ2-5	-	TRBV20-1	-	TGCAGTGCTAGAGGCGAAAACCCTGAGACCCAGTACTTC	CSARGENPETQYF
TRBJ1-2	-	TRBV24-1	TRBD1	TGTGCCACCAGTGAATCAGACAGGGTGAATGGCTACACCTTC	CATSESDRVNGYTF
TRBJ1-2	many	TRBV7-2	-	TGTGCCAGCAGCTTAGGGGGCGTAAACTATGGCTACACCTTC	CASSLGGVNYGYTF
TRBJ1-6	-	TRBV28	-	TGTGCCATGGGCGGCAGGCAGAGGTCACCCCTCCACTTT	CAMGGRQRSPLHF
TRBJ2-1	many	TRBV4-1	-	TGCGCCAGCAGCCAAATAAGATTGGCCGCCTACAATGAGCAGTTCTTC	CASSQIRLAAYNEQFF
TRBJ1-6	many	TRBV6-4	-	TGTGCCAGCAGTGACTCGTCGGTACACCTCCACTTT	CASSDSSVHLHF
TRBJ2-3	many	TRBV5-1	-	TGCGCCAGCAGCTTCGCGTCGGAAGATACGCAGTATTTT	CASSFASEDTQYF
TRBJ1-1	many	TRBV7-9	-	TGTGCCAGCGGTTGGGGGTTCGTCAACACTGAAGCTTTCTTT	CASGWGFVNTEAFF
TRBJ2-2	many	TRBV7-2	-	TGTGCCAGCAGCTTAGGCCGGGCAGCCACCGGGGAGCTGTTTTTT	CASSLGRAATGELFF
TRBJ1-1	many	TRBV12-3/TRBV12-4	-	TGTGCCAGCAGTCACGACACTGGCACGAACACTGAAGCTTTCTTT	CASSHDTGTNTEAFF
TRBJ2-3	few	TRBV12-3/TRBV12-4	TRBD2	TGTGCCAGCAATCTAGCGGGGGTCGCGCAGTATTTT	CASNLAGVAQYF
TRBJ1-6	many	TRBV12-3/TRBV12-4	-	TGTGCCAGCAGGACCGGGGGCTATAATTCACCCCTCCACTTT	CASRTGGYNSPLHF
TRBJ2-1	few	TRBV20-1	-	TGCAGTGCTATGGGTGGATCGGGGGAAACCTACAATGAGCAGTTCTTC	CSAMGGSGETYNEQFF